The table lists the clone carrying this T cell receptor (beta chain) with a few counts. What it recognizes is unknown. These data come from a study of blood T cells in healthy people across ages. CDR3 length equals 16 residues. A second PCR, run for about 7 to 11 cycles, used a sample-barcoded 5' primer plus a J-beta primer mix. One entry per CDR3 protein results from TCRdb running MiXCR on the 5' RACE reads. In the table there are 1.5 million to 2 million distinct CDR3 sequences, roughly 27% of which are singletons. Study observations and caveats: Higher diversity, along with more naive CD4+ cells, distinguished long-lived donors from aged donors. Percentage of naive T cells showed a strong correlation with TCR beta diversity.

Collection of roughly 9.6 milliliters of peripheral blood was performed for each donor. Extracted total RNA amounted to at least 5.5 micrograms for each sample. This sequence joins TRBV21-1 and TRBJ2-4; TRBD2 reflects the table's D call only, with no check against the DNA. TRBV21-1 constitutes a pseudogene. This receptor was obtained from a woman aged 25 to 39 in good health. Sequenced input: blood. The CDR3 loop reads CASRLWEGPAKNIQYF. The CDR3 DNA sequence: TGTGCCAGCAGACTGTGGGAGGGGCCGGCCAAAAACATTCAGTACTTC.